This T cell receptor (beta chain) emerged from a study of blood T cell repertoires in COVID-19. Whole-study context: Samples of COVID-19 (acute and convalescent) were obtained from the United States, Italy and Spain. T cells, B-cell-depleted T cells, or PBMCs supplied cDNA or gDNA.

As processed by the authors: Estimation of nucleated cell counts was performed using reference gene primer amplification. Assay: immunoSEQ multiplex PCR; the TCRdb copy retains only in-frame clones and omits some. That table gives V, J and clone size, and the DNA gave D and trimming. The data hold over 80,000 clones, with more than 70% observed a single time. This CDR3 is built from 22 residues. CDR1 and CDR2 (germline): SNHLY, FYNNEI. Trimming cost V 6 bases and J 5 bases; bases outside gene matches: 26. This clone was observed a few times. This TCR derives from a human donor in a cohort sampled during active COVID-19. Sample: peripheral blood. J is TRBJ2-2 and V is TRBV2; 11 positions agree with TRBD2. The CDR3 here is CASSLQRVEGLASGRRTGELFF. The CDR3 DNA sequence: TGTGCCAGCAGCCTACAACGTGTTGAGGGTTTGGCTAGCGGGAGGCGAACCGGGGAGCTGTTTTTT.